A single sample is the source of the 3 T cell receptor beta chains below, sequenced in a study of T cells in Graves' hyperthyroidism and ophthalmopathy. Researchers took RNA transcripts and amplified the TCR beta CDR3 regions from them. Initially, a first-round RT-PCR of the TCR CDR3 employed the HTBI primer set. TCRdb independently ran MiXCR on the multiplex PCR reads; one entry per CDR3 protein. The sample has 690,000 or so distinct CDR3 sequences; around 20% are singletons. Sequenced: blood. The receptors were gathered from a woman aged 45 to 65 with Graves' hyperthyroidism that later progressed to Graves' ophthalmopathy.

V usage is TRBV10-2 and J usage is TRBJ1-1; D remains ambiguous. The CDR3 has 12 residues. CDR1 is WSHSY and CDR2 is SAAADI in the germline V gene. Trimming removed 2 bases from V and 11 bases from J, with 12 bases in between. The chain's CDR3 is CASSERASRAFF. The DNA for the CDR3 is TGCGCCAGCAGTGAGCGGGCCAGCCGGGCTTTCTTT.

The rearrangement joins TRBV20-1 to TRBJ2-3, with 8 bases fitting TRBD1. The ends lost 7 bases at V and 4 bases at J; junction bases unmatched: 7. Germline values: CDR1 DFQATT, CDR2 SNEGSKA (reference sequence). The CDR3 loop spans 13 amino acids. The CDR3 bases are TGCAGTGGGCAGGGGGCCCGGGCAGATACGCAGTATTTT. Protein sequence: CSGQGARADTQYF.

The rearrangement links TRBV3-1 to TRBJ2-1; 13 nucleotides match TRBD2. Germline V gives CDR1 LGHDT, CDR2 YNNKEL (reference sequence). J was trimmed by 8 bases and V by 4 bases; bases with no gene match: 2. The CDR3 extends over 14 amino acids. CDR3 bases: TGTGCCAGCAGCCGGACTAGCGGGGGTGATGAGCAGTTCTTC. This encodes CASSRTSGGDEQFF.